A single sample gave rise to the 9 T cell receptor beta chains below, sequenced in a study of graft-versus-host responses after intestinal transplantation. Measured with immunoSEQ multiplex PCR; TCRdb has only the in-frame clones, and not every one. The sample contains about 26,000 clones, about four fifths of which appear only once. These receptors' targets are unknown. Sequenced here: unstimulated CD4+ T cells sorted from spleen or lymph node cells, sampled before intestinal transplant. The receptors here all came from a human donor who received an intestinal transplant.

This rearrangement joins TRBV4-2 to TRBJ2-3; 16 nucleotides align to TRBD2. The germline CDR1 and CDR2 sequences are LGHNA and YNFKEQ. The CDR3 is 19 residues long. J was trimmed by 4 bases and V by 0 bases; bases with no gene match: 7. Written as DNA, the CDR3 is TGTGCCAGCAGCCAAGATGTGGGACTAGCGGGAGGGCTCCCAGATACGCAGTATTTT. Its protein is CASSQDVGLAGGLPDTQYF.

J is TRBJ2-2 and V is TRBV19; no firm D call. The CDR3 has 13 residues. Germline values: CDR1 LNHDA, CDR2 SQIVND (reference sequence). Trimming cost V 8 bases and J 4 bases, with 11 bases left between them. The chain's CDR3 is CASGLYSTGELFF. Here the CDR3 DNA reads TGTGCCAGTGGGCTATACAGCACCGGGGAGCTGTTTTTT.

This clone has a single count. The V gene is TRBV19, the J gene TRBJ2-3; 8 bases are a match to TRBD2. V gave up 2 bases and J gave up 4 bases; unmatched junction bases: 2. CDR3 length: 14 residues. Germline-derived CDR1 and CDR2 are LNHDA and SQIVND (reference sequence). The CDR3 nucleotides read TGTGCCAGTAGTATATCGGGGGGGCCAGATACGCAGTATTTT. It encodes CASSISGGPDTQYF.

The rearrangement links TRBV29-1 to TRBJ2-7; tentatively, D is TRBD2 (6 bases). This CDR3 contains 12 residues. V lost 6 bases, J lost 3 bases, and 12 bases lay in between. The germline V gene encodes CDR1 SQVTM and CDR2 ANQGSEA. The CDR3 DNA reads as TGCAGCGTGAGGGGAGGCTTCTACGAGCAGTACTTC. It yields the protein CSVRGGFYEQYF.

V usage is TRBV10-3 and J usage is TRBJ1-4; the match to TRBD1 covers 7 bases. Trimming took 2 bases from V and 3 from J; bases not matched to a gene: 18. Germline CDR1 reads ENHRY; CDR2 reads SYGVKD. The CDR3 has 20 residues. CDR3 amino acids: CAISETNRGIALTANEKLFF. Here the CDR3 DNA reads TGTGCCATCAGTGAGACCAACAGGGGAATCGCCTTGACAGCTAATGAAAAACTGTTTTTT.

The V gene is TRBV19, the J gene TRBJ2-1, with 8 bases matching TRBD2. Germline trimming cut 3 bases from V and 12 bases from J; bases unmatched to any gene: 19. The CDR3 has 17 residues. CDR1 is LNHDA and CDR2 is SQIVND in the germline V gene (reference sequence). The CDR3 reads CASSILSKTSDPTRQFF. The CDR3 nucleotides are TGTGCCAGTAGTATCCTATCCAAGACTAGCGATCCTACGCGGCAGTTCTTC. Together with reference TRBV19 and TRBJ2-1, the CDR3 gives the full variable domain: DGGITQSPKYLFRKEGQNVTLSCEQNLNHDAMYWYRQDPGQGLRLIYYSQIVNDFQKGDIAEGYSVSREKKESFPLTVTSAQKNPTAFYLCASSILSKTSDPTRQFFGPGTRLTVL.

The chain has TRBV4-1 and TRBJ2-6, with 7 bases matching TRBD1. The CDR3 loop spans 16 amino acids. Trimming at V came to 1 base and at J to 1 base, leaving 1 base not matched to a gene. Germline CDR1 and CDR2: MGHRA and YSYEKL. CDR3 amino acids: CASSQATGSGANVLTF. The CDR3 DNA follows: TGCGCCAGCAGCCAAGCGACAGGGTCTGGGGCCAACGTCCTGACTTTC.

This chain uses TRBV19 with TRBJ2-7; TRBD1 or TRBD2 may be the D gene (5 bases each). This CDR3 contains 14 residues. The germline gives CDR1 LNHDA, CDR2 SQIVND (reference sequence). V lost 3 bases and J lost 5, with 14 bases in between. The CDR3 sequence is CASSIRPGSDEQYF. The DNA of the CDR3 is TGTGCCAGTAGTATTCGTCCAGGGAGCGACGAGCAGTACTTC.

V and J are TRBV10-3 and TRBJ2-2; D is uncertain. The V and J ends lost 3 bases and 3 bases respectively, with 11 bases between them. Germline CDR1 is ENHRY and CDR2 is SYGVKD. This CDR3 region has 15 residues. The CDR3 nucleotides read TGTGCCATCAGTGATGATAGCAGTTACACCGGGGAGCTGTTTTTT. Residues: CAISDDSSYTGELFF.